This record concerns one T cell receptor beta chain sequence. Its antigen is unknown. There are no base qualities to consult, and no much larger clone falls within one base. The data were taken from a study of blood T cell repertoires in COVID-19 (TCRdb year 2020). Study-level background: Samples covering the acute and convalescent phases of COVID-19 were provided by collaborators in the United States, Italy and Spain. The repertoires were released in a freely available public database meant as a resource for research on the immune response to SARS-CoV-2. The prospective study material was composed of cDNA or gDNA derived from T cells, B-cell-depleted T cells, or PBMCs. A de-identified subject ID, COVID-19 status, age in years and sex were almost always included in the sample metadata. Samples were obtained from the ongoing ImmuneRACE study (first 160 participants) and from 1,254 subjects provided by 6 global collaborators. Deeply sampled blood TCRbeta repertoires from subjects exposed to, actively infected with, or recovered from COVID-19 were included in the dataset. Where HLA class I and class II types were available, the types were taken from metadata supplied by the sample provider, not from assay-based typing. Overall study outcomes, separate from this receptor: The amount of clinical and demographic metadata varied by source and participant and was provided uncurated.

The immunoSEQ Assay, a bias-controlled multiplex PCR, was used to amplify TCRbeta CDR3 regions from genomic DNA. The original methods were these. Nucleated cell counts per sample were estimated from amplification of reference gene primers within the assay. To quantify the absolute abundance of each unique TCRbeta CDR3 rearrangement, sequence reads were collapsed and filtered. For each sample, productive Simpson clonality was calculated by taking the square root of Simpson's diversity index across productive rearrangements. TCRdb provides this immuneACCESS table in a form limited to in-frame rearrangements. Some clones are lacking; in checked studies, under half of them reflect an unresolved V gene, and why the rest are absent is not known. V and J calls and clone size follow that table, whereas D and trimming were derived from the DNA. The sample yields around 190,000 clones; 70% to 90% were counted once. The top ten clonotypes cover roughly a sixth of the sample.

In Seattle, one collaborating source enrolled patients while the infection was active and tracked those patients longitudinally over the course of disease. Each collaborating institution followed its own protocols to collect whole blood in K2EDTA tubes. For TCRbeta analysis, collaborator samples were shipped as frozen whole blood, as isolated PBMCs, or as DNA extracted from either sample type. The germline V gene encodes CDR1 SGHTA and CDR2 FQGTGA. The V and J ends are trimmed by 5 bases and 2 bases, leaving 21 bases between them. The CDR3, from cysteine to phenylalanine, totals 18 residues. Kept here is only the CDR3 DNA, which spans 54 bases and is read in frame from base 1.

This clonotype was obtained from a man between 45 and 60 years old with COVID-19, enrolled during active disease. The receptor chain draws on TRBV7-3 and TRBJ2-2; no D gene is confidently identified. The material sequenced was peripheral blood. The CDR3 in this case is CASSPQILRGPNTGELFF. The nucleotides are TGTGCCAGCAGCCCCCAAATCTTACGAGGCCCAAACACCGGGGAGCTGTTTTTT.